The entry that follows covers one T cell receptor (beta chain) sequence. What it binds is not known. The sample comes from a study of T cells after yellow fever vaccination. General observations from the study: Weaker overall, the secondary response nonetheless peaked faster (day 5 versus 15).

The CDR3 runs 16 residues. The germline gives CDR1 MNHEY, CDR2 SMNVEV (reference sequence). Trimming took 5 bases from V and 0 from J, leaving 15 bases between them. TCR cDNA, made by 5'RACE template switching, carried an added universal primer site and UMIs. MiXCR, applied by TCRdb to the 5' RACE reads, yields one record per CDR3 protein. The table records 100,000 to 150,000 distinct CDR3 sequences, over 8% of them present only once. The material sequenced was CD8+ T cells sorted from PBMCs, taken on the day of the yellow fever booster vaccination. The source of this sequence is a man younger than 30 who received the YFV17D yellow fever vaccine. The chain couples TRBV27 to TRBJ2-3; D tentatively reads TRBD1 or TRBD2 (6 bases each). CDR3 coding DNA: TGTGCCAGCAGTCCTAGAGGGGGGATCAGCACAGATACGCAGTATTTT. Residues: CASSPRGGISTDTQYF.